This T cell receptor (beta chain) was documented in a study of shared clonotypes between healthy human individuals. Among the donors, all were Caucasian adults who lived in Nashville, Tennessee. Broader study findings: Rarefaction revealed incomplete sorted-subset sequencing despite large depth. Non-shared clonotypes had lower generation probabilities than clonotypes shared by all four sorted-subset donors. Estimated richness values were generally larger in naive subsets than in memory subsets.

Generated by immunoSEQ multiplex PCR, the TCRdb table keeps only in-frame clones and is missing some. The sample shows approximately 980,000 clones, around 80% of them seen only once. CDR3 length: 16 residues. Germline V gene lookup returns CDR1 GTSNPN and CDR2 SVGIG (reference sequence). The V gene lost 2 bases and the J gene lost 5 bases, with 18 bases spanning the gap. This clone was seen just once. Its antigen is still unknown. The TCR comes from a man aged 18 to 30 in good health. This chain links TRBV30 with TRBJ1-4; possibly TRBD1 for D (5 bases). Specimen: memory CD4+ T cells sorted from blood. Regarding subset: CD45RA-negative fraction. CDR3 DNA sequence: TGTGCCTGGAGTCCTTACCCCTGGGACGGAAATGAAAAACTGTTTTTT. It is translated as CAWSPYPWDGNEKLFF.